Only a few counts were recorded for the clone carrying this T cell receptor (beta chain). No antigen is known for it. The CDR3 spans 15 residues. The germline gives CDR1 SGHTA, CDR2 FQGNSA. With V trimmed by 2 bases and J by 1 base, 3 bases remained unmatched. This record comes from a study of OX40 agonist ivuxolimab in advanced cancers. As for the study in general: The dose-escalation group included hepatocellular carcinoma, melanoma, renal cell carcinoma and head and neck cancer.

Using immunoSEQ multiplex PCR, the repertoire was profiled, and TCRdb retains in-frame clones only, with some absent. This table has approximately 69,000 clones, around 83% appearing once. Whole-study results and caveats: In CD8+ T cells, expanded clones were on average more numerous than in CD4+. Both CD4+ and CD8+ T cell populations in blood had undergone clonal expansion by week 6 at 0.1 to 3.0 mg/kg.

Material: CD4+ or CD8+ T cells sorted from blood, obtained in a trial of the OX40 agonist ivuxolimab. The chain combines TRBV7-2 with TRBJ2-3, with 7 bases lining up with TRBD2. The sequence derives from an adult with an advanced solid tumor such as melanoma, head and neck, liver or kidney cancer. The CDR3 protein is CASSLLGGGTDTQYF. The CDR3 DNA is TGTGCCAGCAGCTTATTGGGGGGGGGCACAGATACGCAGTATTTT.